This T cell receptor (beta chain) derives from a study of siplizumab effects on memory and regulatory T cells. Study outcomes and limitations: Roughly 75-95% of dividing CD4+ or CD8+ clones were without an attributable naive or memory phenotype. There appeared to be greater diversity in naive T cells than in memory cells, and naive T cells seemed major contributors to the alloresponse.

Germline CDR1 SGHKS, CDR2 YYEKEE (reference sequence). The V and J ends lost 4 bases and 7 bases, in that order; junction bases with no gene match: 4. The CDR3 spans 13 residues. As concerns this clone: Its antigen is undetermined.

About 10^5 TCR templates were assayed per sample. Only in-frame clones appear in the TCRdb table, and some are missing; sequencing was by immunoSEQ multiplex PCR. The repertoire holds roughly 82,000 clones, with roughly 86% as singletons. This TCR was recovered from a human donor in good health. Material: Tregs sorted from blood. The chain combines TRBV5-5 with TRBJ1-2; 10 nucleotides match TRBD1. CDR3 DNA: TGTGCCAGCAGCCGACAGGGGGCTGGTGGCTACACCTTC. Amino acids: CASSRQGAGGYTF. The full variable domain, in which reference TRBV5-5 and TRBJ1-2 provide the parts outside the CDR3, is DAGVTQSPTHLIKTRGQQVTLRCSPISGHKSVSWYQQVLGQGPQFIFQYYEKEERGRGNFPDRFSARQFPNYSSELNVNALLLGDSALYLCASSRQGAGGYTFGSGTRLTVV.